Listed here are 19 T cell receptor beta chains from one sample, sequenced in a study of cytomegalovirus exposure and HLA in healthy donors listed by TCRdb under 2017. Libraries came from the immunoSEQ multiplex PCR assay. A mixture of 60 forward primers for TCR Vbeta segments and 13 reverse primers for TCR Jbeta segments was used in the multiplex PCR. TCRdb limited this immuneACCESS table to in-frame rearrangements with V and J called. A share of clones is missing; checked studies link under half to unresolved V genes, and the rest is unexplained. For this sample the table gives 120,000 to 150,000 clones, of which approximately 81% were detected only once. Around 2.5% of the sample is in the top ten clones. The sample consisted of PBMCs. These receptors were obtained from a boy aged 2 to 9 in good health and CMV-seronegative.

This clone was observed a handful of times. The chain carries TRBV4-2 and TRBJ1-1; TRBD1 matches 11 bases. Per germline, CDR1 LGHNA and CDR2 YNFKEQ. CDR3 length: 14 amino acids. After removal of 9 bases from V and 4 bases from J, the junction contained 7 bases not matched to a gene. In DNA form, the CDR3 reads TGTGCCAGTGAAGGCGGGACAGGGGGCACTGAAGCTTTCTTT. Encoded protein: CASEGGTGGTEAFF.

The CDR3, as DNA: TGCGCCAGCAGCCCGAGGACAGGTCGTGGCACCTACGAGCAGTACTTC. Translation gives CASSPRTGRGTYEQYF. The chain employs TRBV5-1 and TRBJ2-7; 7 bases line up with TRBD1. The CDR3 loop spans 16 amino acids. Trimming cost V 4 bases and J 2 bases; bases outside gene matches: 12. The germline gives CDR1 SGHRS, CDR2 YFSETQ. Drawing the rest from reference TRBV5-1 and TRBJ2-7, the complete variable domain is KAGVTQTPRYLIKTRGQQVTLSCSPISGHRSVSWYQQTPGQGLQFLFEYFSETQRNKGNFPGRFSGRQFSNSRSEMNVSTLELGDSALYLCASSPRTGRGTYEQYFGPGTRLTVT.

The rearrangement uses TRBV6-5 and TRBJ2-1, with a tentative D call TRBD2 (6 bases). Germline values: CDR1 MNHEY, CDR2 SVGAGI. CDR3 length equals 14 residues. The V end was cut by 5 bases, the J end by 1 base, with 9 bases between. CDR3 sequence reads: CASSSGPSYNEQFF. The CDR3 DNA reads TGTGCCAGCAGTAGCGGGCCTTCCTACAATGAGCAGTTCTTC.

The chain recombines TRBV6-1 with TRBJ2-7; possibly TRBD1 for D (5 bases). The CDR3 sequence is 14 residues long. V was shortened by 6 bases and J by 0 bases, with 12 bases between the two germline ends. Looked up from germline, CDR1 is MNHNS and CDR2 is SASEGT. The CDR3 loop reads CASRPRVSSYEQYF. CDR3 DNA: TGTGCCAGCAGGCCCAGGGTTAGCTCCTACGAGCAGTACTTC.

J is TRBJ2-3 and V is TRBV6-6; 14 nucleotides align to TRBD2. V dropped 0 bases and J dropped 7; count of bases not matched to a gene: 3. CDR1 is MNHNY, CDR2 SVGAGI, per germline (reference sequence). This CDR3 comprises 16 residues. The CDR3 reads CASSYSGTSGSHTQYF. In DNA, the CDR3 is TGTGCCAGCAGTTACTCCGGGACTAGCGGGAGTCATACGCAGTATTTT.

This rearrangement joins TRBV7-8 to TRBJ1-6, with 8 bases fitting TRBD1. This CDR3 spans 17 amino acids. Per the germline V gene, CDR1 is SGHVS and CDR2 is FQNEAQ. With V trimmed by 3 bases and J by 2 bases, 6 bases remained unmatched. CDR3 in amino acids: CASSFRDRSAYNSPLHF. The CDR3 nucleotides are TGTGCCAGCAGCTTTCGGGACAGGTCAGCCTATAATTCACCCCTCCACTTT.

The gene calls are TRBV5-1 and TRBJ2-5; 7 bases fit TRBD1. CDR3 length: 14 amino acids. V gave up 7 bases and J gave up 5 bases; unmatched junction bases: 11. Germline CDR1 SGHRS, CDR2 YFSETQ. Here the CDR3 DNA reads TGCGCCAGCGCCGATGCAGGGGGAGTGGAGACCCAGTACTTC. Its protein product is CASADAGGVETQYF.

The chain is built from TRBV2 and TRBJ1-6; D is possibly TRBD1 (5 bases). The V gene's germline CDR1 is SNHLY and CDR2 FYNNEI. The V gene lost 3 bases and the J gene lost 10 bases, with 16 bases spanning the gap. The length of the CDR3 is 15 residues. The CDR3 sequence: CASSDGRASVSPLHF. The CDR3 DNA is TGTGCCAGCAGTGATGGCAGGGCGAGCGTGTCACCCCTCCACTTT. Combining the CDR3 with reference TRBV2 and TRBJ1-6 gives the whole variable domain EPEVTQTPSHQVTQMGQEVILRCVPISNHLYFYWYRQILGQKVEFLVSFYNNEISEKSEIFDDQFSVERPDGSNFTLKIRSTKLEDSAMYFCASSDGRASVSPLHFGNGTRLTVT.

On this clone: Other nucleotide sequences in the sample specify the same CDR3. The chain employs TRBV5-1 and TRBJ2-5, with TRBD2 as a possible D gene (5 bases). V gave up 7 bases and J gave up 0 bases, with 7 bases separating them. Germline lookup yields CDR1 SGHRS and CDR2 YFSETQ. CDR3 length: 12 residues. This chain's CDR3 is CASRENQETQYF. The CDR3 bases are TGCGCCAGCCGGGAAAACCAAGAGACCCAGTACTTC. The entire variable domain, with the rest obtained from reference TRBV5-1 and TRBJ2-5, is as follows: KAGVTQTPRYLIKTRGQQVTLSCSPISGHRSVSWYQQTPGQGLQFLFEYFSETQRNKGNFPGRFSGRQFSNSRSEMNVSTLELGDSALYLCASRENQETQYFGPGTRLLVL.

This clone was seen once. The rearrangement links TRBV11-3 to TRBJ2-7, with TRBD1 as a possible D gene (6 bases). This CDR3 has 13 amino acids. V was clipped by 1 base and J by 7 bases, with 11 bases between them. Germline assignment: CDR1 SGHNT and CDR2 YENEEA. CDR3 residues: CASSLGQGLEQYF. The CDR3 DNA reads as TGTGCCAGCAGCTTAGGTCAGGGGCTGGAGCAGTACTTC.

V usage is TRBV5-1 and J usage is TRBJ2-7, with a tentative D call TRBD2 (5 bases). Deletions cut 5 bases from V and 5 bases from J, with 17 bases between. This CDR3 contains 14 residues. CDR1 is SGHRS and CDR2 is YFSETQ in the germline V gene. CDR3 in amino acids: CASREASLSHEQYF. The CDR3 bases are TGCGCCAGCAGAGAGGCTAGCTTGAGCCACGAGCAGTACTTC.

V gene TRBV15 combines with J gene TRBJ2-5; 10 positions match TRBD1. Trimming removed 0 bases from V and 5 bases from J; junction bases left unmatched: 3. The CDR3 length is 15 residues. The germline V gene encodes CDR1 LNHNV and CDR2 YYDKDF (reference sequence). In DNA, the CDR3 is TGTGCCACCAGCAGAGAGAGACAGGGGGCTGAGACCCAGTACTTC. It is translated as CATSRERQGAETQYF.

This clone was seen a few times. The chain joins TRBV10-3 to TRBJ2-1; D ambiguous. With 8 bases removed from V and 7 bases from J, the gap between germline ends came to 15 bases. The CDR3 contains 13 residues. The germline gives CDR1 ENHRY, CDR2 SYGVKD. Written as DNA, the CDR3 is TGTGCCATCGCTTACGATCCAGTGAATGAGCAGTTCTTC. Translated: CAIAYDPVNEQFF.

This clone was observed a handful of times. V is TRBV19 and J is TRBJ1-1, with TRBD1 matching over 7 bases. The CDR3 is made up of 14 amino acids. Germline V gene sequence: CDR1 LNHDA, CDR2 SQIVND (reference sequence). J was trimmed by 10 bases and V by 1 base; bases with no gene match: 9. The CDR3 sequence is CASSIVRRQGGAFF. Here the CDR3 DNA reads TGTGCCAGTAGTATAGTTCGGCGGCAGGGGGGAGCTTTCTTT. Drawing the rest from reference TRBV19 and TRBJ1-1, the complete variable domain is DGGITQSPKYLFRKEGQNVTLSCEQNLNHDAMYWYRQDPGQGLRLIYYSQIVNDFQKGDIAEGYSVSREKKESFPLTVTSAQKNPTAFYLCASSIVRRQGGAFFGQGTRLTVV.

The chain couples TRBV7-2 to TRBJ2-7, with 7 bases lining up with TRBD1. The J segment lost 8 bases and the V segment lost 6 bases, leaving 10 bases of the junction unmatched. The CDR3 extends over 13 amino acids. Germline lookup yields CDR1 SGHTA and CDR2 FQGNSA. Here the CDR3 DNA reads TGTGCCAGCAGACCTAACACAGGGGTGAAGCAGTACTTC. It translates to CASRPNTGVKQYF.

The V and J genes are TRBV7-3 and TRBJ2-7, with 9 bases fitting TRBD1. The V segment lost 5 bases and the J segment 5 bases; nucleotides outside the gene matches: 7. The CDR3 consists of 14 residues. Germline V lookup: CDR1 SGHTA, CDR2 FQGTGA. The CDR3 loop is CASSPTGGLNEQYF. The CDR3 nucleotides are TGTGCCAGCAGCCCTACAGGGGGCTTGAACGAGCAGTACTTC. The whole variable domain, filled in from reference TRBV7-3 and TRBJ2-7, reads GAGVSQTPSNKVTEKGKYVELRCDPISGHTALYWYRQSLGQGPEFLIYFQGTGAADDSGLPNDRFFAVRPEGSVSTLKIQRTERGDSAVYLCASSPTGGLNEQYFGPGTRLTVT.

V and J are TRBV6-1 and TRBJ1-6; TRBD1 agrees at 7 bases. The V and J ends lost 4 bases and 5 bases, in that order; junction bases with no gene match: 2. Germline lookup yields CDR1 MNHNS and CDR2 SASEGT. The CDR3 is 14 residues long. The CDR3 DNA is TGTGCCAGCAGTGGACAGGGTGATAATTCACCCCTCCACTTT. This translates into CASSGQGDNSPLHF.

This CDR3 is CASSHRRYGEQFF. CDR3 nucleotide sequence: TGTGCCAGCAGCCACCGGAGGTACGGTGAGCAGTTCTTC. The genes are TRBV7-6 and TRBJ2-1, with a weak D call TRBD2 (5 bases). Trimming took 5 bases from V and 9 from J, leaving 14 bases between them. There are 13 residues in the CDR3. Germline assignment: CDR1 SGHVS and CDR2 FNYEAQ.

This rearrangement joins TRBV11-3 to TRBJ2-1; tentative D call: TRBD2 (5 bases). This CDR3 comprises 15 residues. V was cut by 5 bases and J by 9 bases, with 20 bases left in between. Germline V gene lookup returns CDR1 SGHNT and CDR2 YENEEA. As DNA, the CDR3 is TGTGCCAGCAGCGCTGTAGCGCCCCTCTCCGGTGAGCAGTTCTTC. Encoded protein: CASSAVAPLSGEQFF.